This T cell receptor beta chain originates from a study of response to subunit inactivated influenza vaccine. Study outcomes and limitations: The authors offered the suggestion that each seasonal influenza vaccination recruits few new T cells.

This clonotype was seen only a few times. The antigen remains undetermined. TCRdb fed the RT-PCR reads into MiXCR, producing one record per CDR3 protein. Of some 480,000 distinct CDR3 sequences listed, approximately 11% were seen once; the top ten hold approximately 12%. The origin of this receptor is a man in his fifties or sixties who received an inactivated influenza vaccine. Sequencing was performed on PBMCs from blood, taken roughly 45 days after vaccination.

Written as DNA, the CDR3 is TGCAGTGGTTTGGGTGGCACAGATACGCAGTATTTT. It encodes CSGLGGTDTQYF. The V gene is TRBV20-1, the J gene TRBJ2-3, with no clear D. This CDR3 region has 12 residues. The germline gives CDR1 DFQATT, CDR2 SNEGSKA (reference sequence). V was cut by 7 bases and J by 1 base, with 9 bases left in between.